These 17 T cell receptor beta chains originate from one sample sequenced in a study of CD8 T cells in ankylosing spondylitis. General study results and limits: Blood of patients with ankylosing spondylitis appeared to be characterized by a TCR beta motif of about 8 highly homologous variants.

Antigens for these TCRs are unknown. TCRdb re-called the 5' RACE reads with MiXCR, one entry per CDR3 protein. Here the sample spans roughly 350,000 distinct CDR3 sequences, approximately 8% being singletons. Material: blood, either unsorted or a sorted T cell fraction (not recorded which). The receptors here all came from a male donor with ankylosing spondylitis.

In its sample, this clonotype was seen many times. CDR3 coding DNA: TGCGCCAGCAGCTCTGGTACGAGTGTGTTTTTT. Its translation is CASSSGTSVFF. The chain employs TRBV5-1 and TRBJ1-4, with no clear D. Deletions cut 3 bases from V and 15 bases from J, with 12 bases between. This CDR3 is 11 amino acids long. Germline loops: CDR1 SGHRS, CDR2 YFSETQ.

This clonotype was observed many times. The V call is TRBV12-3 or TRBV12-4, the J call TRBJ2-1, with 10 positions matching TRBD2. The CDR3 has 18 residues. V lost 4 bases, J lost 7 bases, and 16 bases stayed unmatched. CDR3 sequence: CASSSADWVAGGVNEQFF. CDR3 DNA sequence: TGTGCCAGCAGTTCCGCCGACTGGGTAGCGGGAGGTGTTAATGAGCAGTTCTTC.

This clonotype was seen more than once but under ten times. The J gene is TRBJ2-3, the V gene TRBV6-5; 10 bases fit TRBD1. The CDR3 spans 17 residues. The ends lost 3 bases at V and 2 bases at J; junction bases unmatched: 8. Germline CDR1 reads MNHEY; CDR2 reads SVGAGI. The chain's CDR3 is CASSYPRTGGFTDTQYF. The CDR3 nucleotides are TGTGCCAGCAGTTATCCCCGGACAGGGGGGTTCACAGATACGCAGTATTTT.

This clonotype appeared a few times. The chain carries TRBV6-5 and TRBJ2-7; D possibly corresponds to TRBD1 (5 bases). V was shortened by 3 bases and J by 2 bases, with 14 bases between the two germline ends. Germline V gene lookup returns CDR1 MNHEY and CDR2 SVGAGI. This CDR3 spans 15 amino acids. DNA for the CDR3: TGTGCCAGCAGTTATCAGGCAGGGCAGGCCTACGAGCAGTACTTC. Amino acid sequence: CASSYQAGQAYEQYF.

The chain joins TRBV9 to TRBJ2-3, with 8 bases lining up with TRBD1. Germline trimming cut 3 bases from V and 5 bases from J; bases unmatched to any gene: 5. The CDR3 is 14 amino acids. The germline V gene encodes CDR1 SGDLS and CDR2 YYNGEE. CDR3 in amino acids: CASSGGQGLDTQYF. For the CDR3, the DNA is TGTGCCAGCAGCGGCGGACAGGGATTAGATACGCAGTATTTT.

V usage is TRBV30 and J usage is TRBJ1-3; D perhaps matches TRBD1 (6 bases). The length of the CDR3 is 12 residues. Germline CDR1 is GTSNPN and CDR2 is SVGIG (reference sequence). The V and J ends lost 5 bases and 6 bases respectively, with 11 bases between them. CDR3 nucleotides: TGTGCCTGGGCCGGGACACCAAACACCATATATTTT. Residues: CAWAGTPNTIYF.

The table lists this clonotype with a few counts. The CDR3 DNA follows: TGCGCCAGCAGCTGGGCCCCCGGTACAGAAAATTCACCCCTCCACTTT. Translation gives CASSWAPGTENSPLHF. This chain uses TRBV5-1 with TRBJ1-6; D is ambiguous. Trimming shortened V by 3 bases and J by 7 bases, and 17 bases separated the two germline ends. The V gene's germline CDR1 is SGHRS and CDR2 YFSETQ. The CDR3 extends over 16 amino acids.

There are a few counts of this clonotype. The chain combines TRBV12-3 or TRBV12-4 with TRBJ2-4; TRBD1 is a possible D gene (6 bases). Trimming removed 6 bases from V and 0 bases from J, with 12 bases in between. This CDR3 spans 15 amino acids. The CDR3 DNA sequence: TGTGCCAGCAGCGGACAGTCACTAGCCAAAAACATTCAGTACTTC. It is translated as CASSGQSLAKNIQYF.

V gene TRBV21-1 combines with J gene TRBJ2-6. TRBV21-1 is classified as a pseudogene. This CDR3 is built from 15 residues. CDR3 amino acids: CASSYGLEGANVLTF. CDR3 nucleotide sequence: TGTGCCAGCAGCTACGGCCTGGAGGGGGCCAACGTCCTGACTTTC.

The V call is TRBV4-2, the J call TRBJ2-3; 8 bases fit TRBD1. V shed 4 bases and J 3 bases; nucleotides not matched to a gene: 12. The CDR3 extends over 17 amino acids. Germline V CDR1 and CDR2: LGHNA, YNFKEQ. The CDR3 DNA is TGTGCCAGCAGCCGTAATCCTGGACAGGGTAGTACAGATACGCAGTATTTT. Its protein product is CASSRNPGQGSTDTQYF.

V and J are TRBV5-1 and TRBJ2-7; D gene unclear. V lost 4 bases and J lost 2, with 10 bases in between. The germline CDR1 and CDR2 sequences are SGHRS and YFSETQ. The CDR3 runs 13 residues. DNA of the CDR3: TGCGCCAGCAGCGCTGAGATAGCCTACGAGCAGTACTTC. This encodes CASSAEIAYEQYF.

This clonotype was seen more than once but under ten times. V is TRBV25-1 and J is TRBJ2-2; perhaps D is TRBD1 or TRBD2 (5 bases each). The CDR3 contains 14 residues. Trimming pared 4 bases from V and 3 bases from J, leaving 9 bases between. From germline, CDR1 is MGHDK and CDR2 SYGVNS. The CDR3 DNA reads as TGTGCCAGCAGTGCGGGGCCGGACACCGGGGAGCTGTTTTTT. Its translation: CASSAGPDTGELFF.

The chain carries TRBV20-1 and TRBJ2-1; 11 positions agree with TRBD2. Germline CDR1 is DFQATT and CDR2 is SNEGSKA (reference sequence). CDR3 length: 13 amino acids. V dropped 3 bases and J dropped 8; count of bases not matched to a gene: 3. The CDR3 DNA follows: TGCAGTGCTAGGAAACTAGCGGGGGATGAGCAGTTCTTC. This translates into CSARKLAGDEQFF.

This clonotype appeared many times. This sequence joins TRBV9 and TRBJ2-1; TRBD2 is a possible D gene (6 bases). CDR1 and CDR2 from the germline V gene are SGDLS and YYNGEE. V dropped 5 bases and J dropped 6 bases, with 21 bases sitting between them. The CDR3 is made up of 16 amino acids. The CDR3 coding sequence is TGTGCCAGCAGTGCTAGGCGGGAAAACGTTGGCAATGAGCAGTTCTTC. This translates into CASSARRENVGNEQFF.

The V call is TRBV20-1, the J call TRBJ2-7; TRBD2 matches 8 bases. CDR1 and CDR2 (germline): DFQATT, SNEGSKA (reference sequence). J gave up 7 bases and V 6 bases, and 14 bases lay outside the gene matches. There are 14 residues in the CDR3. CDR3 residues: CSAKTIAGHPEQYF. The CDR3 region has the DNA TGCAGTGCCAAAACAATAGCGGGACACCCAGAGCAGTACTTC.

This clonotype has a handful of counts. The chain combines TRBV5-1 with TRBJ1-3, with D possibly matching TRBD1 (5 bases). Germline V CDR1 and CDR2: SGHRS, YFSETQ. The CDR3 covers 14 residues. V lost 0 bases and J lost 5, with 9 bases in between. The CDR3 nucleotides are TGCGCCAGCAGCTTGGAGGCAGGGCGAAACACCATATATTTT. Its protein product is CASSLEAGRNTIYF.

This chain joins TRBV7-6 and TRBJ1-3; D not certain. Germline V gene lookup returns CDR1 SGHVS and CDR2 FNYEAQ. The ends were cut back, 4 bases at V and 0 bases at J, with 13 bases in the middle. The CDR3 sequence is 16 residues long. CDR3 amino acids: CASSSPDPSSGNTIYF. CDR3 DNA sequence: TGTGCCAGCAGCTCCCCTGACCCTAGCTCTGGAAACACCATATATTTT. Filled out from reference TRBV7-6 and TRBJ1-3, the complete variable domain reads GAGVSQSPRYKVTKRGQDVALRCDPISGHVSLYWYRQALGQGPEFLTYFNYEAQQDKSGLPNDRFSAERPEGSISTLTIQRTEQRDSAMYRCASSSPDPSSGNTIYFGEGSWLTVV.